Below, 8 T cell receptor beta chains from the same sample are listed, as sequenced in a study of Ad26.COV2.S vaccination and SARS-CoV-2 variants. Noted treatment: 15 to 20 received Ad26.COV2.S at low or high dose, single or two shots; roughly five received placebo; per-sample allocation not given. Specimen acquisition occurred on day 63 following the initial vaccine or placebo injection. Generated by immunoSEQ multiplex PCR, the TCRdb table keeps only in-frame clones and is missing some. Seen here are 350,000 to 450,000 clones, about four fifths observed once, and the top ten hold more than 7%. The input for sequencing was peripheral blood, taken in a trial of Ad26.COV2.S vaccine versus placebo. The receptors originated from a person between 18 and 59 years old who received the Ad26.COV2.S COVID-19 vaccine or a placebo.

This clone has just a few counts. This chain connects TRBV9 to TRBJ1-1, with a weak D call TRBD1 (5 bases). Trimming removed 0 bases from V and 7 bases from J, with 13 bases in between. Germline V CDR1 and CDR2: SGDLS, YYNGEE. This CDR3 comprises 14 residues. This CDR3 reads CASSVAQGSGEAFF. The CDR3 DNA sequence: TGTGCCAGCAGCGTAGCGCAGGGAAGCGGTGAAGCTTTCTTT.

J is TRBJ2-2 and V is TRBV11-1; 7 bases match TRBD2. V was pared by 6 bases and J by 5 bases, with 12 bases of the junction left unmatched. CDR1 and CDR2 (germline): SGHAT, FQDESV (reference sequence). This CDR3 region has 16 residues. CDR3 residues: CASRGRGRGGTGELFF. In DNA form, the CDR3 reads TGTGCCAGCAGGGGACGTGGAAGGGGAGGGACCGGGGAGCTGTTTTTT.

The table lists this clone with a count of one. The rearrangement joins TRBV6-5 to TRBJ1-2; 8 nucleotides align to TRBD1. The V segment lost 5 bases and the J segment 4 bases; nucleotides outside the gene matches: 9. The V gene's germline CDR1 is MNHEY and CDR2 SVGAGI. This CDR3 is 15 amino acids long. CDR3 residues: CASSPHGQGPYGYTF. In DNA, the CDR3 is TGTGCCAGCAGTCCCCACGGACAGGGACCCTATGGCTACACCTTC.

The rearrangement links TRBV3-1 (or the pseudogene TRBV3-2) to TRBJ2-5; D tentatively reads TRBD1 or TRBD2 (5 bases each). This CDR3 is built from 15 residues. The V and J ends lost 4 bases and 7 bases respectively, with 19 bases between them. Per germline, CDR1 LGHDT and CDR2 YNNKEL (reference sequence). CDR3 residues: CASSPARGGLSTQYF. In DNA, the CDR3 is TGTGCCAGCAGCCCCGCCCGGGGCGGACTTTCGACCCAGTACTTC.

This chain joins TRBV20-1 and TRBJ2-7; maybe TRBD1 (5 bases). Germline V gives CDR1 DFQATT, CDR2 SNEGSKA (reference sequence). The V end was cut by 3 bases, the J end by 5 bases, with 11 bases between. This CDR3 is built from 12 residues. The CDR3 protein is CSASSRVDEQYF. CDR3 DNA sequence: TGCAGTGCTAGTTCCAGGGTTGACGAGCAGTACTTC.

The J gene is TRBJ1-4, the V gene TRBV18; tentative D call: TRBD1 (5 bases). The CDR3 sequence is 13 residues long. The V end was cut by 6 bases, the J end by 7 bases, with 12 bases between. Germline CDR1 reads KGHSH; CDR2 reads LQKENI. CDR3 region: CASSLRGGEKLFF. CDR3 nucleotide sequence: TGTGCCAGCTCCCTCCGGGGGGGTGAAAAACTGTTTTTT.

The V gene is TRBV9, the J gene TRBJ2-3; 7 positions agree with TRBD1. CDR1 is SGDLS, CDR2 YYNGEE, per germline. This CDR3 has 14 residues. V trimming: 3 bases; J trimming: 2 bases; junction bases outside the gene matches: 3. The CDR3 loop is CASSGQGITDTQYF. CDR3 sequence (DNA): TGTGCCAGCAGCGGACAGGGAATCACAGATACGCAGTATTTT.

This clone was seen just once. V is TRBV27 and J is TRBJ1-5; no definite D call. V lost 2 bases and J 7 bases, leaving 9 bases between the germline ends. Germline CDR1 MNHEY, CDR2 SMNVEV (reference sequence). The CDR3 is 13 residues long. DNA for the CDR3: TGTGCCAGCAGTTTACAAGGGTCCCAGCCCCAGCATTTT. Protein: CASSLQGSQPQHF.